This T cell receptor (beta chain) derives from a study of patients and donors after allogeneic stem cell transplantation. This clonotype was recorded many times. TCRdb redid the calling of the RT-PCR reads with MiXCR, one entry per CDR3 protein. The sample yields about 110,000 distinct CDR3 sequences, 35% seen once. The CDR3 spans 14 residues. Germline CDR1 and CDR2: ENHRY and SYGVKD. Trimming shortened V by 10 bases and J by 5 bases, and 18 bases separated the two germline ends. This clonotype was sampled from a human donor who was either an allogeneic HSCT recipient or a stem cell or donor lymphocyte infusion donor (not recorded which). It is not recorded whose cells these are; they may come from a transplant donor. The chain is built from TRBV10-3 and TRBJ1-5; D remains ambiguous. Material: blood, either unsorted or a sorted T cell fraction (not recorded which). DNA for the CDR3: TGTGCCACCGGACCTGATATCGGAGATCAGCCCCAGCATTTT. Translating it yields CATGPDIGDQPQHF.